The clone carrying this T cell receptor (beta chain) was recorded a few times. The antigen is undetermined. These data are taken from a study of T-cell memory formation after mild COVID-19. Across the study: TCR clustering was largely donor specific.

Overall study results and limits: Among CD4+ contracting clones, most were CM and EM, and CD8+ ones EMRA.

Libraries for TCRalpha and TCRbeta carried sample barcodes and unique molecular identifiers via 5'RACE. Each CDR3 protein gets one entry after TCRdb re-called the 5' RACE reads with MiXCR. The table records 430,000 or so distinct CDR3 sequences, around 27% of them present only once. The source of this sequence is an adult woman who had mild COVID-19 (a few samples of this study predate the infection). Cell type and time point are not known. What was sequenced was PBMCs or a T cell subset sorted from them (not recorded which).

CDR3 in DNA: TGTGCCAGCAGTTACGGAGGGGCTAAGGGGACCTACAATGAGCAGTTCTTC. This translates into CASSYGGAKGTYNEQFF. The rearrangement links TRBV6-5 to TRBJ2-1; D possibly corresponds to TRBD2 (6 bases). Germline CDR1 MNHEY, CDR2 SVGAGI. Trimming removed 2 bases from V and 2 bases from J, with 16 bases in between. CDR3 length: 17 amino acids.